Following are 6 T cell receptor beta chains from one sample sequenced in a study of blood T cell repertoires in COVID-19. Assay: immunoSEQ multiplex PCR; the TCRdb copy retains only in-frame clones and omits some. Of 150,000 to 200,000 clones listed, about nine tenths are singletons. Material: peripheral blood. The receptors were gathered from a man aged 35 to 55 with acute or convalescent COVID-19.

In nucleotides, the CDR3 is TGTGCCAGCTCACCGGGACTAGCGGGAACCGGGGAGCTGTTTTTT. It specifies CASSPGLAGTGELFF. The J gene is TRBJ2-2, the V gene TRBV18; 13 positions agree with TRBD2. This CDR3 is built from 15 residues. V was clipped by 3 bases and J by 5 bases; unmatched bases: 0. Germline CDR1 KGHSH, CDR2 LQKENI.

The rearrangement links TRBV6-5 to TRBJ2-7; TRBD1 matches at 8 bases. The germline V gene has CDR1 MNHEY and CDR2 SVGAGI. The CDR3 sequence is 14 residues long. V was pared by 7 bases and J by 2 bases, with 7 bases of the junction left unmatched. The CDR3 bases are TGTGCCAGCAAGCAGGGGGCTTTCGCCTACGAGCAGTACTTC. Protein: CASKQGAFAYEQYF.

The rearrangement joins TRBV5-1 to TRBJ1-1; 8 bases are shared with TRBD1. V shed 3 bases, J shed 2 bases, and the junction held 3 bases outside the gene matches. This CDR3 comprises 14 residues. Germline CDR1 and CDR2: SGHRS and YFSETQ. The CDR3: CASSSQGANTEAFF. The DNA of the CDR3 is TGCGCCAGCAGCTCCCAGGGGGCAAACACTGAAGCTTTCTTT.

The V and J genes are TRBV7-9 and TRBJ1-1, with 9 bases fitting TRBD1. CDR1 is SEHNR, CDR2 FQNEAQ, per germline (reference sequence). This CDR3 region has 15 residues. The ends lost 5 bases at V and 4 bases at J; junction bases unmatched: 8. Written as DNA, the CDR3 is TGTGCCAGCAGCGGACCGGACAGGGGATCCACTGAAGCTTTCTTT. This gives the protein CASSGPDRGSTEAFF.

The V gene is TRBV25-1, the J gene TRBJ1-3; D uncertain. The CDR3 is 12 amino acids. Germline V gives CDR1 MGHDK, CDR2 SYGVNS. Trimming removed 6 bases from V and 4 bases from J, with 7 bases in between. This chain's CDR3 is CASRSLGNTIYF. The CDR3 DNA reads as TGTGCCAGCAGGAGCTTGGGAAACACCATATATTTT. The whole variable domain, filled in from reference TRBV25-1 and TRBJ1-3, reads EADIYQTPRYLVIGTGKKITLECSQTMGHDKMYWYQQDPGMELHLIHYSYGVNSTEKGDLSSESTVSRIRTEHFPLTLESARPSHTSQYLCASRSLGNTIYFGEGSWLTVV.

V and J are TRBV10-3 and TRBJ2-1; 9 nucleotides match TRBD2. V lost 2 bases, J lost 9 bases, and 8 bases stayed unmatched. Germline lookup yields CDR1 ENHRY and CDR2 SYGVKD. This CDR3 is 15 amino acids long. CDR3 amino acids: CAISERASGVSEQFF. The CDR3 coding sequence is TGTGCCATCAGTGAGAGGGCTAGCGGGGTGTCTGAGCAGTTCTTC.